The clone carrying this T cell receptor beta chain has just a few counts. The data were obtained in a study of human T cells and chemical hapten exposure. The study's library attached unique molecular identifiers to single cDNA molecules. MiXCR was run by TCRdb on the RACE reads, yielding one entry per CDR3 protein. The sample lists over 11,000 distinct CDR3 sequences, around 15% occurring once. Time point noted: patch test 1, 2 weeks after DPC sensitization. Treatment specified: therapeutic diphenylcyclopropenone sensitization with weekly scalp DPC. The V segment lost 3 bases and the J segment 0 bases; nucleotides outside the gene matches: 4. This CDR3 contains 16 residues.

The specimen was whole blood, collected in connection with sensitization to the hapten diphenylcyclopropenone (DPC). The V call is TRBV12-3 or TRBV12-4, the J call TRBJ2-2, with 7 bases identical to TRBD2. The sequence was collected from a young woman with alopecia areata. Some clones in this sample may be carry-over from other donors' samples. The CDR3 nucleotides are TGTGCCAGCAGTTTTACGAGCGGGGCGAACACCGGGGAGCTGTTTTTT. It yields the protein CASSFTSGANTGELFF.